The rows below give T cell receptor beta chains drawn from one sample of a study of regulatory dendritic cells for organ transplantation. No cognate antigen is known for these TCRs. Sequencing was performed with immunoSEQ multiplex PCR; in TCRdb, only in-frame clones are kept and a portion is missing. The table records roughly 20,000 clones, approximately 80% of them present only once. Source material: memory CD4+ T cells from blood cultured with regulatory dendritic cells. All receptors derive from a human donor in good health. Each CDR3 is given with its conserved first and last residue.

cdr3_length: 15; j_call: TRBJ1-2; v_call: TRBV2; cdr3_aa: CAREAGNGHIYGYTF
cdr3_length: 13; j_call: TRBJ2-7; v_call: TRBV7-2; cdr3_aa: CASSLMTVYEQYF
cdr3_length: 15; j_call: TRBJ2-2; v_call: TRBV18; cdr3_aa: CASSIRELNTGELFF
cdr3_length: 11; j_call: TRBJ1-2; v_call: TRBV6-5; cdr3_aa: CASTQGAGYTF
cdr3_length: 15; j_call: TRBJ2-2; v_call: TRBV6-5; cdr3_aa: CASSSSTGNTGELFF
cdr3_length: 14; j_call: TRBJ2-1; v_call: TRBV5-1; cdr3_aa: CASSTKRENNEQFF
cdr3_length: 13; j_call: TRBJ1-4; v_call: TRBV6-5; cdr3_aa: CASRLGPREKLFF
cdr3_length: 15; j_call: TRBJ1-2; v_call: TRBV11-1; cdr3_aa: CASSSPGAGNYGYTF
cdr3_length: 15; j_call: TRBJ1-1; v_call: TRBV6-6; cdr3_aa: CASSSQGGRGTEAFF
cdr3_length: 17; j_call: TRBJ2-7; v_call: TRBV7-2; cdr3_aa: CASSLVRSSGIGYEQYF
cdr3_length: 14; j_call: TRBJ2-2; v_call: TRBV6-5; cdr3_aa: CTSQRQRETGELFF
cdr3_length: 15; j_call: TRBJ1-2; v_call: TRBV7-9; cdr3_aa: CASSLGDGPNYGYTF
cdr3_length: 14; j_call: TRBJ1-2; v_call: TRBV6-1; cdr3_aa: CTSSEQGQIYGYTF
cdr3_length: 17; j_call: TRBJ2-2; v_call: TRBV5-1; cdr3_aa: CASRPFGGREDTGELFF
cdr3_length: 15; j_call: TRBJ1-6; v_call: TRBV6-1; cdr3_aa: CASSEVWDFNSPLHF
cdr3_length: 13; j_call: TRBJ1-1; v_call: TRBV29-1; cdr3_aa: CSVDPGGATEAFF
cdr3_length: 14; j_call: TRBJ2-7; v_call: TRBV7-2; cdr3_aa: CASSLSRAATEQYF
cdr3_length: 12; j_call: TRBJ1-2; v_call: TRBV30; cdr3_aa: CAWTEGYYGYTF
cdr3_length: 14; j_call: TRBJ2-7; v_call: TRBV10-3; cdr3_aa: CAISGWSAAGEQYF
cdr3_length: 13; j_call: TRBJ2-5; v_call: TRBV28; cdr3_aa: CASSLFAVETQYF
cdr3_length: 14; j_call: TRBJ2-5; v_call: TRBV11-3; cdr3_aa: CASSLGPNQETQYF
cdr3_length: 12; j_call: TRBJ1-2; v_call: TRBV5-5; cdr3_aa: CASSPRESGYTF
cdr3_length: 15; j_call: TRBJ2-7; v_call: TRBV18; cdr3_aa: CASSRRTSDSYEQYF
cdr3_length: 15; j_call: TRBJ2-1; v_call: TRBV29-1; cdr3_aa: CSVEDPRLAYNEQFF
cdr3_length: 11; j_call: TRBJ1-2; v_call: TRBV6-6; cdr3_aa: CASKRERGYTF
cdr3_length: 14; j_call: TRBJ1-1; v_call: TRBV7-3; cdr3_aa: CASSLTVTNTEAFF
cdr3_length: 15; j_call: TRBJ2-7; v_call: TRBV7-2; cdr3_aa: CASSSGLAGGREQYF
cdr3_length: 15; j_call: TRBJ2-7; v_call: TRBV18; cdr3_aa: CASSPGTGSTYEQYF
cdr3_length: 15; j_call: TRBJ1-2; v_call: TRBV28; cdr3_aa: CASSARQGVGYGYTF
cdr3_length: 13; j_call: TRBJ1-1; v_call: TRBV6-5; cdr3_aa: CASTRQGNTEAFF
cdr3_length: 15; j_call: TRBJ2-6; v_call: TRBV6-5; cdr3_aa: CATGQGTPGANVLTF
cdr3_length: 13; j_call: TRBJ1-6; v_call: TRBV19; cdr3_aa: CASRGNDNSPLHF
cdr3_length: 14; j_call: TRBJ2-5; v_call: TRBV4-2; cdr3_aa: CASSQESRGETQYF
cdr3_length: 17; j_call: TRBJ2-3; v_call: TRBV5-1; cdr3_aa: CASSLDWGLEGTDTQYF
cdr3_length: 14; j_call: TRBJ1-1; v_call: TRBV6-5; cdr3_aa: CASSYSRVYTEAFF
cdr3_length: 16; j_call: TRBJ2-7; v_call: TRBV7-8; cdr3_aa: CASRETAGTGRPEQYF
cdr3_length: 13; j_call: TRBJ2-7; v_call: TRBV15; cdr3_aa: CATSSGGIHEQYF
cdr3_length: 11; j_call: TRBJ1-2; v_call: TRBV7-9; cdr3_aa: CASSSLYGYTF
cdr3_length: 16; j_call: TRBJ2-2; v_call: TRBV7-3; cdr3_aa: CASSLTPTSAQRELFF
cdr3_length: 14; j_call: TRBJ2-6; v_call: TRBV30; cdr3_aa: CAWSRLAGANVLTF
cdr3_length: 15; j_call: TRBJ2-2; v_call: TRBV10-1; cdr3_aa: CASSESRGGTGELFF
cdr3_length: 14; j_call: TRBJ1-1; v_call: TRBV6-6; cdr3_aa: CASSYDGGNTEAFF
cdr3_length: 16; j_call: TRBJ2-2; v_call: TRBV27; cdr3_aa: CASSPLAGQGSGELFF
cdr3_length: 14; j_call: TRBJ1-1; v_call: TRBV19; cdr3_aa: CASSSGTPNTEAFF
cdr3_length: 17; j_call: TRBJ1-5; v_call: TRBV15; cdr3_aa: CATSREKWQGADQPQHF
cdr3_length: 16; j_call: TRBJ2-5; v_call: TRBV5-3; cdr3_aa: CARSQTGTGLRETQYF
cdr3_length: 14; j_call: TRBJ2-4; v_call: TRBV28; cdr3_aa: CASYGQGMENIQYF
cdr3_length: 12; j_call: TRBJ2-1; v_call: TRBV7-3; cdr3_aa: CASSSIGTVQFF
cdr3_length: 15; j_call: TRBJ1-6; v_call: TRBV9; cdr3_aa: CASSVASSYNSPLHF
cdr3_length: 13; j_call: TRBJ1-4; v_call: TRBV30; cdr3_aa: CAWSMGERGKLFF
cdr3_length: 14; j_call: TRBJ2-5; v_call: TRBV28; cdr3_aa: CASSFITGRKTQYF
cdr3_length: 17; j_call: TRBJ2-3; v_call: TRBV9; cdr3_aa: CASSLGLAATFTDTQYF
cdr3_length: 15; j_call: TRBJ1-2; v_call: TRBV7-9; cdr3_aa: CASSLAHPGADGYTF